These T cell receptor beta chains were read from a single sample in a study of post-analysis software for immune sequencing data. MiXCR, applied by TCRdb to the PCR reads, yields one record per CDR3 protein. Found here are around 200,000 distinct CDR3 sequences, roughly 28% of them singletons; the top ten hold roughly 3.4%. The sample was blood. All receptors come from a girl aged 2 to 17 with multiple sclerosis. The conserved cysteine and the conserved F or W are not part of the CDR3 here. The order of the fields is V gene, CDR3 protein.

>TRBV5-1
ASSFASGALVPYEQY
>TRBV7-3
ASSRSSYTEAF
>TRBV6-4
ASSVSGSTDTQY
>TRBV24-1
ATSDWGQRGYT
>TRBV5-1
ASSFGSSGPSGANVLT
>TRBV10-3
AISEFGGAGGYT
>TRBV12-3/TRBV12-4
ASSRDPGGQPQH
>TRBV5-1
ASSLGQGNNEQF
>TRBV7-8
ASSRRGLAGVGNEQF
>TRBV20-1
SAPAGTADNSPLH
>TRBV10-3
AIITGQGEAF
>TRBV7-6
ASSFRAYNEQY
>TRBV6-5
ASSSPILTSGSLDTQY
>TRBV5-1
ASSPGQDRYGYT
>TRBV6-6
ATQGSSYGYT
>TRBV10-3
AISGGGSEQY
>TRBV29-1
SGKASVGGEQY
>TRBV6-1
ASSYEKETQY
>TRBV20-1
SARYLATSTDTQY
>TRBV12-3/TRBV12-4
ASGTSGTSTDTQY
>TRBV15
ATSTTRDRATSLDSTDTQY
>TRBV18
ASPRAGTSHYEQY
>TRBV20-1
SAPQGAYEQY
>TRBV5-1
ASSLMSQETQY
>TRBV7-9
ASSFGRDADEQF
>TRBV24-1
ATSDINNEQF
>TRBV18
ASSHRDKPYNEQF
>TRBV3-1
ASSQYETSGSYEQY
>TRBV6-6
ASTTPGGEQY
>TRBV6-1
ASSRGASSNEQF
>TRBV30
AWSVDTDTQY
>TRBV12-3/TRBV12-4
ASSSSGTRPYNEQF
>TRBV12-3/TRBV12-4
ASSFGLAESNEQF
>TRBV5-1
ASSLVGEEQY
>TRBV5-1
ASSLGSTGANVLT
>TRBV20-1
SASRTAVSTDTQY
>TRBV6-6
VSSGQAAEAF
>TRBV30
AWRDLKGINEQY
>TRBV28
ASSFGSGTSSYNEQF
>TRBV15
ATSRNNRGNEQF
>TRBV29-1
SVSPQGWNQETQY
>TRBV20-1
SAYRKGGDGYT
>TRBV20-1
SGDSYNEQF
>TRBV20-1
SARGRAGSCGYT
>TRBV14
ASSQVGRAGANVLT
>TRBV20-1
SARWLGVTDTQY
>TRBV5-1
ASSIDTDTQY
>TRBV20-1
SATGTSGSSRTGELF
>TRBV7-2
ASSNQGQGTFKAF
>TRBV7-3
ASSLNGSPEAGNIQY
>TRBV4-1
ASSQDGSTNEKLF
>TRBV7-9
ASSLVGTSNPYNEQF
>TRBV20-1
SAQNSGSSYEQY